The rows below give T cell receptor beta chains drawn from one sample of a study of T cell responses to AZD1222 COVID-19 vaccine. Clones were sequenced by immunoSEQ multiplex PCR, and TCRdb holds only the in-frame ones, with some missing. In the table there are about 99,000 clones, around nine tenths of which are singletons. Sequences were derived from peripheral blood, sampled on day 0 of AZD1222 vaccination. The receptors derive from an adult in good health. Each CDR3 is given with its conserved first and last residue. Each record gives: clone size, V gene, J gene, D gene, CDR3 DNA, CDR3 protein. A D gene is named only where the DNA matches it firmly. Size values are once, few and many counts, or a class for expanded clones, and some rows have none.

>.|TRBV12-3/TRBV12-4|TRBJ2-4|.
TGTGCCAGCAGGGACAGTAAAAACATTCAGTACTTC
CASRDSKNIQYF
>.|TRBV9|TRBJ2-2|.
TGTGCCAGCAGCGTCGCAGGGGCGAACACCGGGGAGCTGTTTTTT
CASSVAGANTGELFF
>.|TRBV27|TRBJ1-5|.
TGTGCCAGCAGTTTACACAGCATCAATCAGCCCCAGCATTTT
CASSLHSINQPQHF
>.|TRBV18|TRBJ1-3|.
TGTGCCAGCTCACCACCGGGGGGCACCTCTGGAAACACCATATATTTT
CASSPPGGTSGNTIYF
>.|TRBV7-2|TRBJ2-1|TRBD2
TGTGCCAGCAGCTTAGCGCCGACTAGCGCTGCCTACAATGAGCAGTTCTTC
CASSLAPTSAAYNEQFF
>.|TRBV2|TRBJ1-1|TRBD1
TGTGCCAGCAGTGACGACAGGGGAGGCACTGAAGCTTTCTTT
CASSDDRGGTEAFF
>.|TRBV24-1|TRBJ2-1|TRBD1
TGTGCCACTTCGGGGGACAGGGGAAACAATGAGCAGTTCTTC
CATSGDRGNNEQFF
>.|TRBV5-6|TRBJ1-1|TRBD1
TGTGCCAGCGGACAGGGGAGCACTGAAGCTTTCTTT
CASGQGSTEAFF
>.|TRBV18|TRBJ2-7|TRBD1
TGTGCCAGCTCACCAGGGACAGGCTCTACCTACGAGCAGTACTTC
CASSPGTGSTYEQYF
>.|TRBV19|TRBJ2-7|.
TGTGCCAGTAGTACATATCTTGGACAGTCCTACGAGCAGTACTTC
CASSTYLGQSYEQYF
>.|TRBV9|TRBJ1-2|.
TGTGCCAGCAGCGTAGTCTCCCAGGGAGGTGACTATGGCTACACCTTC
CASSVVSQGGDYGYTF
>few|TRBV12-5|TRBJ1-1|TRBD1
TGTGCTAGTGGACATGGACAGGGCGGGTTATTCTTT
CASGHGQGGLFF
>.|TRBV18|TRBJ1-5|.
TGTGCCAGCTCACCATCTCGAGATAGCAATCAGCCCCAGCATTTT
CASSPSRDSNQPQHF
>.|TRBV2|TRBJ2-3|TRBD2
TGTGCCAGCAGTAGGCGGGGGGGCTCGACAGATACGCAGTATTTT
CASSRRGGSTDTQYF
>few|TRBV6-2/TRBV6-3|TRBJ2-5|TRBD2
TGTGCCAGCAGTTACCTTCAAACCGGGACTAGGACCCAGTACTTC
CASSYLQTGTRTQYF
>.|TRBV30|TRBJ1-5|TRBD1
TGTGCCTGGAGAGGACAGGGGAATCAGCCCCAGCATTTT
CAWRGQGNQPQHF
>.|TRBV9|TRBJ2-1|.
TGTGCCAGCAGCGAACCCCCCAGGAATGAGCAGTTCTTC
CASSEPPRNEQFF
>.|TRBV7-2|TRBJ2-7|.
TGTGCCAGCAGCTTGGGGGCTCCATCCTACGAGCAGTACTTC
CASSLGAPSYEQYF
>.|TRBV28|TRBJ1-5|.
TGTGCCAGCAGTTTACCCGGGACCGAGATCCGGCCCCAGCATTTT
CASSLPGTEIRPQHF
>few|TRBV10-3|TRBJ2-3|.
TGTGCCATCTGCCCCGGGACGCCTGAGGATACGCAGTATTTT
CAICPGTPEDTQYF
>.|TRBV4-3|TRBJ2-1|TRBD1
TGCGCCAGCAGCCCCTACGGACAGGGTGGCCCCACCTCCTACAATGAGCAGTTCTTC
CASSPYGQGGPTSYNEQFF
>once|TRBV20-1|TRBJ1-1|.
TGCAGTGCCCCGTTAGGACTTTTGGCTTTCTTT
CSAPLGLLAFF
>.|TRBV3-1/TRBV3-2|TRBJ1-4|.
TGTGCCAGCAGCTCGTGGGTTGCAACTAATGAAAAACTGTTTTTT
CASSSWVATNEKLFF
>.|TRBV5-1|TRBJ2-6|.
TGCGCCAGCAGCTTGGTTGGGGCCAACGTCCTGACTTTC
CASSLVGANVLTF
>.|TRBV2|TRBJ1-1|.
TGTGCCAGCCGAGAGGGTAGCGGGAACACTGAAGCTTTCTTT
CASREGSGNTEAFF
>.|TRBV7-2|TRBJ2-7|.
TGTGCCAGCAGCTTAGCGAAACAGGACTACGAGCAGTACTTC
CASSLAKQDYEQYF
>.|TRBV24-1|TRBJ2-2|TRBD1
TGTGCCACCAGTGATAGACCGGGACAGGCGTTTGGGGAGCTGTTTTTT
CATSDRPGQAFGELFF
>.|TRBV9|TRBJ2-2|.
TGTGCCAGCAGCGTAGAAGGCTGGGGCACCGGGGAGCTGTTTTTT
CASSVEGWGTGELFF
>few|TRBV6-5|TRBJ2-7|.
TGTGCCAGCAGGAGGGGGTCCTACGAGCAGTACTTC
CASRRGSYEQYF
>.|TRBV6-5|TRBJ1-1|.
TGTGCCAGCAGTCCTTTTGTTAGGGCCACTGAAGCTTTCTTT
CASSPFVRATEAFF
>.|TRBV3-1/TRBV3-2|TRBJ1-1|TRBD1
TGTGCCAGCAGCCAGCCCGACGACAGGGGAGCTGAAGCTTTCTTT
CASSQPDDRGAEAFF
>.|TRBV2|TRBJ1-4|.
TGTGCCAGCAGTGTTTTTGGGTTAAATGAAAAACTGTTTTTT
CASSVFGLNEKLFF
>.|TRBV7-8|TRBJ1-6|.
TGTGCCAGCTGGTTAGCGCTGGGAAGCGCGAATTCACCCCTCCACTTT
CASWLALGSANSPLHF
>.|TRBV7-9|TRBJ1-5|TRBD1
TGTGCCGGACAGGGCGTAGATCAGCCCCAGCATTTT
CAGQGVDQPQHF
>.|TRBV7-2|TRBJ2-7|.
TGTGCCAGCAGCCTAAGCCAGTACTCCTACGAGCAGTACTTC
CASSLSQYSYEQYF
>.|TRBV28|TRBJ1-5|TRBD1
TGTGCCAGCAGTTATGCGACAGGGATCGGAAATCAGCCCCAGCATTTT
CASSYATGIGNQPQHF
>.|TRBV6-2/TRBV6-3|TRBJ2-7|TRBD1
TGTGCCAGCAGTGCCTCGACAGGGAGCTCCTACGAGCAGTACTTC
CASSASTGSSYEQYF
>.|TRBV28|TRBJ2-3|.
TGTGCCAGCACTAGCACAGATACGCAGTATTTT
CASTSTDTQYF
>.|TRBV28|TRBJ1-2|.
TGTGCCAGCAGTTCAACGACAGCATCCAACTATGGCTACACCTTC
CASSSTTASNYGYTF
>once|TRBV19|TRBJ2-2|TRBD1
TGTGCCAGTGGCCACAGGGGTGTCACCGGGGAGCTGTTTTTT
CASGHRGVTGELFF
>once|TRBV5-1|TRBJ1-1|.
TGCGCCAGCAGCGATACAGGGCGGGGGACTGAAGCTTTCTTT
CASSDTGRGTEAFF